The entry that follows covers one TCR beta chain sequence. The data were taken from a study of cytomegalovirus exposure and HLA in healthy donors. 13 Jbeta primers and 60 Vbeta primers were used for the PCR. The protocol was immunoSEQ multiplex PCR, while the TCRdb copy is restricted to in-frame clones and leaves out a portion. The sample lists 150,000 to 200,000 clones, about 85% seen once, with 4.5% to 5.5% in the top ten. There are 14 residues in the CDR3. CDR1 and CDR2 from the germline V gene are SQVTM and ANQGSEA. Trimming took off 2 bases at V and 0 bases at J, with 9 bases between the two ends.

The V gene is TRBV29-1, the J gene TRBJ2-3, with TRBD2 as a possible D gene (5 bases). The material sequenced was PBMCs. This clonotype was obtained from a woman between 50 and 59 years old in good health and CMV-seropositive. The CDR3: CSVESGVSTDTQYF. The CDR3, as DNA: TGCAGCGTTGAATCCGGGGTGAGCACAGATACGCAGTATTTT.